This T cell receptor (beta chain) is drawn from a study of T cell changes during pregnancy in multiple sclerosis. The protocol was immunoSEQ multiplex PCR, while the TCRdb copy is restricted to in-frame clones and leaves out a portion. The table shows tens of thousands of clones, with 94% occurring only once. V gave up 1 base and J gave up 4 bases; unmatched junction bases: 4. There are 15 residues in the CDR3. Per the germline V gene, CDR1 is MNHEY and CDR2 is SMNVEV (reference sequence). Sequenced material: CD4+ T cells from peripheral blood mononuclear cells, taken after pregnancy. This TCR was sampled from a female donor with multiple sclerosis, enrolled in a pregnancy study. The V and J genes are TRBV27 and TRBJ1-2; 9 bases are shared with TRBD1. Written as DNA, the CDR3 is TGTGCCAGCAGTTTATGGGGACAGGGAGCCTATGGCTACACCTTC. Protein sequence: CASSLWGQGAYGYTF.